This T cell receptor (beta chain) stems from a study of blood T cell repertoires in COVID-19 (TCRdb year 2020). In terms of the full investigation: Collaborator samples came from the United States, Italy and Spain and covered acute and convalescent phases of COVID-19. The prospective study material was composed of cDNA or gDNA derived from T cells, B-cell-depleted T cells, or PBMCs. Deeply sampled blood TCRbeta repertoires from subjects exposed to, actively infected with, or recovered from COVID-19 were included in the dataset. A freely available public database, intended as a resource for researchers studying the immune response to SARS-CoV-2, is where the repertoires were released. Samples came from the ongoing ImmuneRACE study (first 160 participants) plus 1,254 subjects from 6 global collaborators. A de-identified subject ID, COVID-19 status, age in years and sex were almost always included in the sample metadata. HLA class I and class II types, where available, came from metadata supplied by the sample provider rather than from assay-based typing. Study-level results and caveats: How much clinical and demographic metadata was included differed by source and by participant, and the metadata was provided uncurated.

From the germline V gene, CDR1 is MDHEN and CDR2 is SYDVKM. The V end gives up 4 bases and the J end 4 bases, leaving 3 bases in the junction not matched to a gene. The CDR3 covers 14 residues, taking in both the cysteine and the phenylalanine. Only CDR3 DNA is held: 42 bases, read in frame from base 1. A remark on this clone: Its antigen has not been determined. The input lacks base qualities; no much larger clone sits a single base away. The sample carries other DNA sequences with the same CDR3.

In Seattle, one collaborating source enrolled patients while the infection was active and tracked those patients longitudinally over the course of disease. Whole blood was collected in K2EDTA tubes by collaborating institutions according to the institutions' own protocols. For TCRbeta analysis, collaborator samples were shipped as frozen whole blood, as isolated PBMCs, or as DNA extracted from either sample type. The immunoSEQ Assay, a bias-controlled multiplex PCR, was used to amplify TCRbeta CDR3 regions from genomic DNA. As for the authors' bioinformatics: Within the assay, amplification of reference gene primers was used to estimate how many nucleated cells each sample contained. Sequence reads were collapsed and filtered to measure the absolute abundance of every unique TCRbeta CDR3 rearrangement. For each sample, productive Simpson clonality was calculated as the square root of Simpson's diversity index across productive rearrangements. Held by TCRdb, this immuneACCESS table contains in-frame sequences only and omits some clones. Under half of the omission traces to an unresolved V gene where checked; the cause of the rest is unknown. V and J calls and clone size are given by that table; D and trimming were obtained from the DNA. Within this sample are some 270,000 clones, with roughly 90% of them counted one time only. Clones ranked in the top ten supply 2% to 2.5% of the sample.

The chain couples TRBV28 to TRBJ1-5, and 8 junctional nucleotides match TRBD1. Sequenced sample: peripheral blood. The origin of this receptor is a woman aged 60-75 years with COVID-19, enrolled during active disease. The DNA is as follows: TGTGCCAGCAGTTCAGGACAGGGTAATCAGCCCCAGCATTTT. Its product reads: CASSSGQGNQPQHF.